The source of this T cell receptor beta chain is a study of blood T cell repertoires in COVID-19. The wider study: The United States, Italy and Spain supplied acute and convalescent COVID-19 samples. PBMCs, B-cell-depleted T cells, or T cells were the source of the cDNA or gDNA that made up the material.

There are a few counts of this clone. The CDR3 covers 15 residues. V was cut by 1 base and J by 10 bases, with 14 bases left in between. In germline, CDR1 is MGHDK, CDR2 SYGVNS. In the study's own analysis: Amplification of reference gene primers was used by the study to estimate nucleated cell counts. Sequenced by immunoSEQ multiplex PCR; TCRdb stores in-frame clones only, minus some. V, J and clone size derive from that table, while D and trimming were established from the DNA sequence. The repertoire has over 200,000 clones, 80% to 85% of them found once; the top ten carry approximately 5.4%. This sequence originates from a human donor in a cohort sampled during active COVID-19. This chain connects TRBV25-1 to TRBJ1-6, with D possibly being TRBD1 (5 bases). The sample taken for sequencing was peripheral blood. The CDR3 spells CASSESQGGKSPLHF. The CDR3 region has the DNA TGTGCCAGCAGTGAATCCCAGGGAGGAAAGTCACCCCTCCACTTT. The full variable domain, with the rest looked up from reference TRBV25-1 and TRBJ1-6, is EADIYQTPRYLVIGTGKKITLECSQTMGHDKMYWYQQDPGMELHLIHYSYGVNSTEKGDLSSESTVSRIRTEHFPLTLESARPSHTSQYLCASSESQGGKSPLHFGNGTRLTVT.